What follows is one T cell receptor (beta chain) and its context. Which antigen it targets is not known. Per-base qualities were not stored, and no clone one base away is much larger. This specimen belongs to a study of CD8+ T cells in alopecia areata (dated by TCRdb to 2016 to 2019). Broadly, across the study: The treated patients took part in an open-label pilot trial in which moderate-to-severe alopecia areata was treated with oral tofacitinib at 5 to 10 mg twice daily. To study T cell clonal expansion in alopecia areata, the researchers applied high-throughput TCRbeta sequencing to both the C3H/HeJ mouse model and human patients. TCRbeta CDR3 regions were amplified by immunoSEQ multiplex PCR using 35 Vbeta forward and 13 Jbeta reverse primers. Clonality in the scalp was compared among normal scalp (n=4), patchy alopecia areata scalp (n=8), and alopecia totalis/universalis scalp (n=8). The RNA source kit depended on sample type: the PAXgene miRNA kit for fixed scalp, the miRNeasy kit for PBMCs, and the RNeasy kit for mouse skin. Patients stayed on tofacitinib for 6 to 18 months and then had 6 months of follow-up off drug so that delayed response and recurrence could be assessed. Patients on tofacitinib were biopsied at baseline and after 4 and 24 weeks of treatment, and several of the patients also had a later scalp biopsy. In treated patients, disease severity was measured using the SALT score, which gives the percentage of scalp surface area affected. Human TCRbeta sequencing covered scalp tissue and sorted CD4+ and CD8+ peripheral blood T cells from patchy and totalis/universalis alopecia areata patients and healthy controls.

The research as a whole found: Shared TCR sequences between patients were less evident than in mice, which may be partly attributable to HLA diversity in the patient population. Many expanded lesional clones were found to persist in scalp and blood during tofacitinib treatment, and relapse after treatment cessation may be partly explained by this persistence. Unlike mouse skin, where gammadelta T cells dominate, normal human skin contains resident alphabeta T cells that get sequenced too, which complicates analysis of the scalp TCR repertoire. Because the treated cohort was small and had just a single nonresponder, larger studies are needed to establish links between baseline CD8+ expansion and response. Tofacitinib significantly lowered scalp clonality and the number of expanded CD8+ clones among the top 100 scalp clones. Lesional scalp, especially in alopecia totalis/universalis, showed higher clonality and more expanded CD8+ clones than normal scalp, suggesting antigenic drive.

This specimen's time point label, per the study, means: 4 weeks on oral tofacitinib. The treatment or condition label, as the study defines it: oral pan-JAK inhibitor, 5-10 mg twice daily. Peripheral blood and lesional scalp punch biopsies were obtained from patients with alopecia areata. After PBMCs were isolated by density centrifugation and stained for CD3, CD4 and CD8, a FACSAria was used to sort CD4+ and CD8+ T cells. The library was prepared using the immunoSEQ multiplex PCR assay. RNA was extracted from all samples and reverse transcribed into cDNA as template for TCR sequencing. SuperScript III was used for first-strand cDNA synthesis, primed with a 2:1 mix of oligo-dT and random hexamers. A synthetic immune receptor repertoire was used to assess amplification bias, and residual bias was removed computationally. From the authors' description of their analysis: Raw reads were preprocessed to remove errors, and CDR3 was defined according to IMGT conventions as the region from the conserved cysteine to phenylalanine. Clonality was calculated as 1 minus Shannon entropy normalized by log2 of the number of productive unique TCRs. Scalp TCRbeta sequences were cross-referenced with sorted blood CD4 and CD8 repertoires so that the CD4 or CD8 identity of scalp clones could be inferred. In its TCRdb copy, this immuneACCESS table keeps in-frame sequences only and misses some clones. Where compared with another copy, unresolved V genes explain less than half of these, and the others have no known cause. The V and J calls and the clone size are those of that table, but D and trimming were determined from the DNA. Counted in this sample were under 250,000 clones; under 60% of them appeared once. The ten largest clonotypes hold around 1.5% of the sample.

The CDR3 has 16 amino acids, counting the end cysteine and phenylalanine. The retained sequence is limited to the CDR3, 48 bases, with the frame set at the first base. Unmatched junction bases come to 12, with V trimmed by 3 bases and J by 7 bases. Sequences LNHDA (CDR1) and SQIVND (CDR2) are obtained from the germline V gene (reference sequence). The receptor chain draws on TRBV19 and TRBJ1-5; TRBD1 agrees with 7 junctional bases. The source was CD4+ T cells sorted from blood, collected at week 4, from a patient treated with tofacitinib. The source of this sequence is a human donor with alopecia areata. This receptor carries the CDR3 CASSIPGQSGGQPQHF. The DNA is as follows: TGTGCCAGTAGTATCCCGGGACAGTCAGGGGGACAGCCCCAGCATTTT.